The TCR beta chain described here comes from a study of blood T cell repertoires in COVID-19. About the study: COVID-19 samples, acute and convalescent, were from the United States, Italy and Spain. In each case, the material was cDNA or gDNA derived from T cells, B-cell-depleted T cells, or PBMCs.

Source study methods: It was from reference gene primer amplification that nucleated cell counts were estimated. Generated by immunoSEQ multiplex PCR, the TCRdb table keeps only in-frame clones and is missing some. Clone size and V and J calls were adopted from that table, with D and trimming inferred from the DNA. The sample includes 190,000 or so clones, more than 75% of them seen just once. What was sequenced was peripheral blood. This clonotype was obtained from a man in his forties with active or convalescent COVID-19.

As DNA, the CDR3 is TGTGCCAGCTCACAGGGACAGGGGACAAATCAGCCCCAGCATTTT. It codes for CASSQGQGTNQPQHF. The J gene is TRBJ1-5, the V gene TRBV18; TRBD1 aligns across 10 bases. The CDR3 runs to 15 residues. V lost 4 bases to trimming and J lost 4 bases; unmatched junction nucleotides: 4. The V gene's germline CDR1 is KGHSH and CDR2 LQKENI.